This passage covers 21 T cell receptor beta chains from one sample sequenced in a study of cytomegalovirus exposure and HLA in healthy donors. The PCR made use of 60 Vbeta and 13 Jbeta primers. TCRdb's table, derived via immunoSEQ multiplex PCR, lists solely in-frame clones and lacks some. This table holds some 200,000 clones, 70% to 85% found once. The sequenced sample consisted of PBMCs. These receptors were obtained from a man aged 50 to 59 in good health and CMV-seronegative.

Concerning this clone itself: The missing conserved phenylalanine or tryptophan at the end of this CDR3 makes a read error likely. The chain combines TRBV7-2 with TRBJ1-1, with 7 bases that match TRBD1. The junction had 7 bases not matched to a gene; V was cut back by 5 bases and J by 7 bases. Germline CDR1 reads SGHTA; CDR2 reads FQGNSA. CDR3 length equals 13 residues. For the CDR3, the DNA is TGTGCCAGCAGCCCCAAGGGGGCGGTTGAAGCTTTCCTT. Translation: CASSPKGAVEAFL.

This clone showed up just a few times. The J gene is TRBJ2-7, the V gene TRBV7-9; a possible D gene is TRBD2 (6 bases). Germline V gene sequence: CDR1 SEHNR, CDR2 FQNEAQ (reference sequence). V was trimmed by 5 bases and J by 3 bases, leaving 17 bases between them. This CDR3 is 15 amino acids long. The CDR3 region is CASSPPGDGSYEQYF. The CDR3 region has the DNA TGTGCCAGCAGCCCCCCGGGGGACGGAAGCTACGAGCAGTACTTC. The entire variable domain, with the rest obtained from reference TRBV7-9 and TRBJ2-7, is as follows: DTGVSQNPRHKITKRGQNVTFRCDPISEHNRLYWYRQTLGQGPEFLTYFQNEAQLEKSRLLSDRFSAERPKGSFSTLEIQRTEQGDSAMYLCASSPPGDGSYEQYFGPGTRLTVT.

The chain couples TRBV27 to TRBJ1-5; 7 nucleotides match TRBD1. CDR1 MNHEY and CDR2 SMNVEV come from the germline V gene (reference sequence). J was trimmed by 1 base and V by 5 bases; bases with no gene match: 11. The CDR3 has 17 residues. This chain's CDR3 is CASSRLRQGNSNQPQHF. DNA for the CDR3: TGTGCCAGCAGTAGACTCAGACAGGGTAACAGCAATCAGCCCCAGCATTTT.

The chain is built from TRBV5-8 and TRBJ2-1; TRBD2 aligns across 9 bases. Germline values: CDR1 SGHTS, CDR2 YDEGEE. CDR3 size: 18 residues. The V gene end was trimmed by 0 bases and the J gene end by 2 bases; junction bases not matched to a gene: 9. CDR3 sequence reads: CASSLGSGRKKPYNEQFF. The CDR3 DNA follows: TGTGCCAGCAGCTTGGGTAGCGGGAGAAAGAAGCCCTACAATGAGCAGTTCTTC.

This chain joins TRBV28 and TRBJ2-3, with 7 bases aligning to TRBD1. The CDR3 covers 18 residues. From germline, CDR1 is MDHEN and CDR2 SYDVKM. The V and J ends lost 2 bases and 6 bases, in that order; junction bases with no gene match: 17. The CDR3 DNA follows: TGTGCCAGCAGTTTACCATATCCGATCGGGACAGTTATGGATACGCAGTATTTT. This translates into CASSLPYPIGTVMDTQYF.

In DNA form, the CDR3 reads TGTGCCAGCAGTGAATCCCGGTTTTATGGCTACACCTTC. Protein sequence: CASSESRFYGYTF. The V call is TRBV25-1, the J call TRBJ1-2, with no clear D. Trimming pared 1 base from V and 5 bases from J, leaving 8 bases between. The CDR3 length is 13 residues. The germline V gene encodes CDR1 MGHDK and CDR2 SYGVNS.

Points on this clone: Mismatch with germline at one junction end may stem from a read error. The chain couples TRBV9 to TRBJ2-3, with TRBD2 as a possible D gene (6 bases). There are 17 residues in the CDR3. Germline V gene lookup returns CDR1 SGDLS and CDR2 YYNGEE. In DNA, the CDR3 is TGTGCCGGCAGCGCCGTACCGGGACTCACGACCCCAGGTACGCAGTATTTT. Its translation is CAGSAVPGLTTPGTQYF.

The rearrangement uses TRBV2 and TRBJ2-3; D remains unclear. The CDR3 length is 12 residues. The V gene lost 2 bases and the J gene lost 3 bases, with 3 bases spanning the gap. The germline V gene has CDR1 SNHLY and CDR2 FYNNEI. CDR3 loop: CASSEQTDTQYF. DNA of the CDR3: TGTGCCAGCAGTGAACAGACAGATACGCAGTATTTT.

The chain carries TRBV6-1 and TRBJ1-2; tentative D call: TRBD1 (6 bases). The CDR3 runs to 15 residues. Germline CDR1 MNHNS, CDR2 SASEGT. The germline V and J ends were trimmed by 3 bases and 5 bases, with 16 bases remaining between them. CDR3 nucleotide sequence: TGTGCCAGCAGTGAGGGACACCAGGGTCTTTATGGCTACACCTTC. Its protein is CASSEGHQGLYGYTF.

This chain joins TRBV6-7 and TRBJ1-2; 7 nucleotides agree with TRBD1. TRBV6-7 is an open reading frame, and its role is uncertain. V shed 0 bases, J shed 4 bases, and the junction held 5 bases outside the gene matches. The CDR3 length is 15 residues. CDR3 DNA sequence: TGTGCCAGCAGTTACTCGGAGACAGGGAGCTATGGCTACACCTTC. Translation gives CASSYSETGSYGYTF.

The gene calls are TRBV6-4 and TRBJ1-5; 8 nucleotides align to TRBD1. V dropped 6 bases and J dropped 7; count of bases not matched to a gene: 5. CDR3 length: 13 residues. CDR1 is MRHNA and CDR2 is SNTAGT in the germline V gene. In DNA, the CDR3 is TGTGCCAGCAGCGCACAGGGGGAACAGCCCCAGCATTTT. Translating it yields CASSAQGEQPQHF.

A few counts support this clone. The rearrangement uses TRBV4-2 and TRBJ2-5; D call uncertain. V gave up 0 bases and J gave up 2 bases, with 7 bases separating them. This CDR3 is built from 14 residues. CDR1 is LGHNA and CDR2 is YNFKEQ in the germline V gene. The CDR3 region is CASSQESLQETQYF. Here the CDR3 DNA reads TGTGCCAGCAGCCAAGAAAGTCTACAAGAGACCCAGTACTTC.

J is TRBJ2-7 and V is TRBV2; TRBD1 aligns across 7 bases. CDR3 size: 16 residues. The germline CDR1 and CDR2 sequences are SNHLY and FYNNEI. The ends lost 3 bases at V and 3 bases at J; junction bases unmatched: 11. CDR3 amino acids: CASSELRDSVVYEQYF. The CDR3 DNA reads as TGTGCCAGCAGTGAGCTCCGGGACAGTGTGGTCTACGAGCAGTACTTC.

The chain recombines TRBV5-8 with TRBJ1-2, with TRBD1 matching 10 bases. Losses at the gene ends were 4 bases for V and 4 bases for J; bases not matched to a gene: 4. CDR1 and CDR2 from the germline V gene are SGHTS and YDEGEE. The CDR3 covers 14 residues. The chain's CDR3 is CASSRQGATYGYTF. CDR3 DNA: TGTGCCAGCAGCCGACAGGGGGCGACCTATGGCTACACCTTC.

The rearrangement uses TRBV7-3 and TRBJ2-2; tentatively, D is TRBD2 (5 bases). The germline CDR1 and CDR2 sequences are SGHTA and FQGTGA. This CDR3 region has 12 residues. Between the trimmed V and J ends, which lost 4 bases and 5 bases, there was a span of 5 bases. DNA of the CDR3: TGTGCCAGCAGCTCGGGGACCGGGGAGCTGTTTTTT. It encodes CASSSGTGELFF.

V is TRBV11-3 and J is TRBJ2-5; 10 nucleotides line up with TRBD2. V trimming: 4 bases; J trimming: 2 bases; junction bases outside the gene matches: 4. Germline V CDR1 and CDR2: SGHNT, YENEEA. This CDR3 is built from 15 residues. The CDR3 DNA is TGTGCCAGCAGCTCCGGGACTAGCGCTCAAGAGACCCAGTACTTC. Its protein product is CASSSGTSAQETQYF. Using reference TRBV11-3 and TRBJ2-5 for the parts outside the CDR3, the full variable domain is EAGVVQSPRYKIIEKKQPVAFWCNPISGHNTLYWYLQNLGQGPELLIRYENEEAVDDSQLPKDRFSAERLKGVDSTLKIQPAELGDSAVYLCASSSGTSAQETQYFGPGTRLLVL.

The rearrangement joins TRBV2 to TRBJ1-6; a weak D match, TRBD1 (5 bases). This CDR3 has 12 residues. The V end was cut by 11 bases, the J end by 5 bases, with 10 bases between. Germline-derived CDR1 and CDR2 are SNHLY and FYNNEI. CDR3 bases: TGTGCCGGGGCCTCTAATAATTCACCCCTCCACTTT. Its translation is CAGASNNSPLHF.

The rearrangement joins TRBV5-6 to TRBJ1-5; 7 bases fit TRBD1. The CDR3 is made up of 14 amino acids. In germline, CDR1 is SGHDT, CDR2 YYEEEE. V was clipped by 2 bases and J by 8 bases; unmatched bases: 7. CDR3 nucleotide sequence: TGTGCCAGCAGCTTACAGGGGCACGCTGAGCCCCAGCATTTT. Protein product: CASSLQGHAEPQHF.

This clone occurred once. This sequence joins TRBV11-2 and TRBJ1-2, with 7 bases aligning to TRBD1. Germline CDR1 and CDR2: SGHAT and FQNNGV. Trimming took 3 bases from V and 0 from J; bases not matched to a gene: 7. The CDR3 is made up of 16 amino acids. CDR3 loop: CASSFITGAPNYGYTF. Written as DNA, the CDR3 is TGTGCCAGCAGCTTTATAACAGGGGCACCTAACTATGGCTACACCTTC.

The chain recombines TRBV28 with TRBJ1-5; 8 nucleotides agree with TRBD1. The CDR3 is made up of 15 amino acids. V gave up 5 bases and J gave up 6 bases; unmatched junction bases: 9. Germline lookup yields CDR1 MDHEN and CDR2 SYDVKM. The CDR3 reads CASSKQGGATQPQHF. Here the CDR3 DNA reads TGTGCCAGCAGTAAACAGGGGGGGGCTACTCAGCCCCAGCATTTT. The full variable domain, its missing parts supplied by reference TRBV28 and TRBJ1-5, is DVKVTQSSRYLVKRTGEKVFLECVQDMDHENMFWYRQDPGLGLRLIYFSYDVKMKEKGDIPEGYSVSREKKERFSLILESASTNQTSMYLCASSKQGGATQPQHFGDGTRLSIL.

This clone was seen a few times. The chain has TRBV6-1 and TRBJ2-5; 8 nucleotides agree with TRBD2. Germline assignment: CDR1 MNHNS and CDR2 SASEGT. This CDR3 spans 16 amino acids. V lost 2 bases and J lost 4; bases outside the gene matches: 9. The CDR3 sequence is CASSELRSLAGETQYF. In DNA form, the CDR3 reads TGTGCCAGCAGTGAATTGCGTAGTCTAGCGGGAGAGACCCAGTACTTC.